These T cell receptor beta chains were read from a single sample in a study of blood T cell repertoires in COVID-19. Assay used: immunoSEQ multiplex PCR; TCRdb lists only in-frame clones, some missing. Among around 100,000 clones listed, approximately 80% were seen once. The sample comprised peripheral blood. These receptors were taken from a man in his 70s with active or convalescent COVID-19. Each CDR3 is given with its conserved first and last residue. Fields, in order: CDR3 DNA, CDR3 protein, clone size, V gene, J gene, D gene. The D gene is left open where the match is weak. Only some rows state a clone size, as once, few, many or a class for expanded clones.

CDR3nt: TGTGCCAGCAGCTGGAAGGCAGGGGGTAGGGAAATGAACACTGAAGCTTTCTTT
CDR3aa: CASSWKAGGREMNTEAFF
abundance: few
v_gene: TRBV7-6
j_gene: TRBJ1-1
d_gene: TRBD1

CDR3nt: TGTGCCACCAGCAGAGATTCCTGGGGAGAGGGTGAAAAACTGTTTTTT
CDR3aa: CATSRDSWGEGEKLFF
abundance: NA
v_gene: TRBV15
j_gene: TRBJ1-4
d_gene: NA

CDR3nt: TGTGCCAGCAGCTCCGGGACTGCTGGAAACACCATATATTTT
CDR3aa: CASSSGTAGNTIYF
abundance: NA
v_gene: TRBV5-6
j_gene: TRBJ1-3
d_gene: NA

CDR3nt: TGTGCCAGCAGCAAGACAGGGAACACTGAAGCTTTCTTT
CDR3aa: CASSKTGNTEAFF
abundance: NA
v_gene: TRBV7-2
j_gene: TRBJ1-1
d_gene: NA

CDR3nt: TGTGCCAGCAGTCCATTGACGGGGGGATCGGCTAATGAAAAACTGTTTTTT
CDR3aa: CASSPLTGGSANEKLFF
abundance: NA
v_gene: TRBV7-9
j_gene: TRBJ1-4
d_gene: NA

CDR3nt: TGTGCCAGCAGCGTGGACAGGGGGCTCTATGGCTACACCTTC
CDR3aa: CASSVDRGLYGYTF
abundance: NA
v_gene: TRBV5-6
j_gene: TRBJ1-2
d_gene: TRBD1

CDR3nt: TGTGCCAGCAGCTTAGCTGCGGGGGGGCAGGTCACAGATACGCAGTATTTT
CDR3aa: CASSLAAGGQVTDTQYF
abundance: NA
v_gene: TRBV7-2
j_gene: TRBJ2-3
d_gene: TRBD2

CDR3nt: TGTGCCAGCAGCTTGGGGGGACAGGGGTTAGAGCCCCAGCATTTT
CDR3aa: CASSLGGQGLEPQHF
abundance: NA
v_gene: TRBV5-6
j_gene: TRBJ1-5
d_gene: TRBD1

CDR3nt: TGTGCCAGCAGCCTGCGGACGACTAGCGGGGAATACCAAGAGACCCAGTACTTC
CDR3aa: CASSLRTTSGEYQETQYF
abundance: NA
v_gene: TRBV7-2
j_gene: TRBJ2-5
d_gene: TRBD2

CDR3nt: TGTGCCAGCAGTCGCCGGGACAGGGACACCGGGGAGCTGTTTTTT
CDR3aa: CASSRRDRDTGELFF
abundance: NA
v_gene: TRBV6-5
j_gene: TRBJ2-2
d_gene: TRBD1

CDR3nt: TGTGCCAGCAGCTACGGACAGCGGGATCAAGAGACCCAGTACTTC
CDR3aa: CASSYGQRDQETQYF
abundance: NA
v_gene: TRBV11-2
j_gene: TRBJ2-5
d_gene: NA

CDR3nt: TGTGCCAGCAGTCGAACAGGTGGTGAAGCTTTCTTT
CDR3aa: CASSRTGGEAFF
abundance: few
v_gene: TRBV7-8
j_gene: TRBJ1-1
d_gene: NA

CDR3nt: TGTGCCAGCAGTTTCCTTTTTCAGCCCCAGCATTTT
CDR3aa: CASSFLFQPQHF
abundance: NA
v_gene: TRBV6-2/TRBV6-3
j_gene: TRBJ1-5
d_gene: NA

CDR3nt: TGTGCCAGTACTTCAAGCTCACCCCTCCACTTT
CDR3aa: CASTSSSPLHF
abundance: NA
v_gene: TRBV2
j_gene: TRBJ1-6
d_gene: NA

CDR3nt: TGTGCCATCAGTGAGCCGGACAGGGCGGACACCGGGGAGCTGTTTTTT
CDR3aa: CAISEPDRADTGELFF
abundance: once
v_gene: TRBV10-3
j_gene: TRBJ2-2
d_gene: TRBD1